The source of this T cell receptor beta chain is a study of T-cell reconstitution after alpha-beta-depleted transplantation in children. Study results and caveats: In patients about two months after transplant, alpha-beta T cells reportedly arose from several hundred expanded graft clones. Recipient T cells and thymic progenitors that survived gave rise to the high TCRbeta diversity observed at day 60 in some patients. At one year after transplant, newly produced T cells mostly accounted for T-cell counts and diversity.

Unique molecular identifiers featured in how the TCRbeta library was prepared. TCRdb used MiXCR to reprocess the PCR reads, holding one entry per CDR3 protein. Here the sample spans around 700,000 distinct CDR3 sequences, about an eighth being singletons. The CDR3 loop spans 16 amino acids. Trimming stripped 6 bases from V and 0 bases from J, with 15 bases between. CDR1 and CDR2 (germline): SNHLY, FYNNEI. In regard to this clonotype: Its target is unknown.

Specimen: PBMCs, collected before TCRalphabeta/CD19-depleted stem cell transplant. The TCR sequence derives from a girl under 10 years old with congenital amegakaryocytic thrombocytopenia, due to receive a stem cell transplant. The chain uses TRBV2 and TRBJ2-1; possible D gene TRBD1, 6 bases. The CDR3 DNA reads as TGTGCCAGCAGGGGGACATTTGCTAGCTCCTACAATGAGCAGTTCTTC. Protein sequence: CASRGTFASSYNEQFF.